This T cell receptor (beta chain) was captured by sequencing in a study of patients and donors after allogeneic stem cell transplantation. With V trimmed by 2 bases and J by 1 base, 2 bases remained unmatched. Germline V gene data show CDR1 as SGHRS and CDR2 as YFSETQ. The CDR3 totals 16 residues. In this sample, this clonotype turned up many times. Each CDR3 protein gets one entry after TCRdb re-called the RT-PCR reads with MiXCR. Altogether fewer than 250,000 distinct CDR3 sequences are present, 12% to 15% being singletons, with the ten largest covering roughly 11%. This clonotype originated in a human donor who was either an allogeneic HSCT recipient or a stem cell or donor lymphocyte infusion donor (not recorded which). It is not recorded whose cells these are; they may come from a transplant donor. Source material: blood, either unsorted or a sorted T cell fraction (not recorded which). The genes are TRBV5-1 and TRBJ2-2; 10 bases line up with TRBD2. Here the CDR3 DNA reads TGCGCCAGCAGCTTCCTAGCGGGGGTGAACACCGGGGAGCTGTTTTTT. It encodes CASSFLAGVNTGELFF.